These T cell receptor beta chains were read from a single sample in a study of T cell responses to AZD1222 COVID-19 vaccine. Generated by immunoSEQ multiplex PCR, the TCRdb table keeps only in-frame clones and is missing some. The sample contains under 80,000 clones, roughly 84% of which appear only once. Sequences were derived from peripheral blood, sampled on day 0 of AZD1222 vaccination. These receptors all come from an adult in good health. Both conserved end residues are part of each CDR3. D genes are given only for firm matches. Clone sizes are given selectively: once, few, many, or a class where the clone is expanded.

DNA: TGTGCCTGGAGTGTAGGCCCGAGAAGCTACGAGCAGTACTTC; CDR3: CAWSVGPRSYEQYF; D: NA; V: TRBV30; J: TRBJ2-7; size: once
DNA: TGTGCCAGCAACTACCTACCGGCGGGGATCACAGATACGCAGTATTTT; CDR3: CASNYLPAGITDTQYF; D: NA; V: TRBV7-9; J: TRBJ2-3; size: NA
DNA: TGTGCCAGCAGCTCCAGTGTGGGACTAGCCTACAATGAGCAGTTCTTC; CDR3: CASSSSVGLAYNEQFF; D: TRBD2; V: TRBV7-2; J: TRBJ2-1; size: NA
DNA: TGTGCCAGCAAGCGACATAGCTACGAGCAGTACTTC; CDR3: CASKRHSYEQYF; D: NA; V: TRBV27; J: TRBJ2-7; size: NA
DNA: TGTGCCACCAGCAGAGTAGGGTTGAATCAGCCCCAGCATTTT; CDR3: CATSRVGLNQPQHF; D: NA; V: TRBV15; J: TRBJ1-5; size: once
DNA: TGTGCCAGCAGCGTAGAGGGCAGGGGAGATGGCTACACCTTC; CDR3: CASSVEGRGDGYTF; D: NA; V: TRBV9; J: TRBJ1-2; size: NA
DNA: TGTGCCTGGAGGCGGCGGGGGGGGATAATGAACACTGAAGCTTTCTTT; CDR3: CAWRRRGGIMNTEAFF; D: NA; V: TRBV30; J: TRBJ1-1; size: NA
DNA: TGTGCCTGGGATGACAGGGGGAACTATGGCTACACCTTC; CDR3: CAWDDRGNYGYTF; D: TRBD1; V: TRBV30; J: TRBJ1-2; size: NA
DNA: TGTGCCACATCGGACAGGATTAATGAAAAACTGTTTTTT; CDR3: CATSDRINEKLFF; D: TRBD1; V: TRBV2; J: TRBJ1-4; size: NA
DNA: TGTGCCAGCAGCCCGGGACAGGGGGCTGAAGCTTTCTTT; CDR3: CASSPGQGAEAFF; D: TRBD1; V: TRBV9; J: TRBJ1-1; size: few
DNA: TGTGCCAGCAGCTTGGGACGGACTGAAGCTTTCTTT; CDR3: CASSLGRTEAFF; D: NA; V: TRBV5-4; J: TRBJ1-1; size: NA
DNA: TGTGCCACCAGCAGGACAGGAGTAGATGGAAACACCATATATTTT; CDR3: CATSRTGVDGNTIYF; D: NA; V: TRBV15; J: TRBJ1-3; size: NA
DNA: TGTGCCAGCAGTAAAGCAGACGGCTATGGCTACACCTTC; CDR3: CASSKADGYGYTF; D: NA; V: TRBV6-1; J: TRBJ1-2; size: NA
DNA: TGTGCCAGCAGCGTAATGGCAGGGAAGGAAAACGAGCAGTACTTC; CDR3: CASSVMAGKENEQYF; D: NA; V: TRBV9; J: TRBJ2-7; size: NA
DNA: TGCGCCAGCAGCCCAAACGTTCCGGGACAGCGGGAGACCCAGTACTTC; CDR3: CASSPNVPGQRETQYF; D: TRBD1; V: TRBV5-1; J: TRBJ2-5; size: NA
DNA: TGTGCCAGCAGCCCTATGACTAGCGGGACTAGCACAGATACGCAGTATTTT; CDR3: CASSPMTSGTSTDTQYF; D: TRBD2; V: TRBV7-9; J: TRBJ2-3; size: once
DNA: TGTGCCAGCAGCTTTAGACCGGACGGGACTAAGCAGTATTTT; CDR3: CASSFRPDGTKQYF; D: TRBD2; V: TRBV7-9; J: TRBJ2-3; size: NA
DNA: TGTGCCAGCAGCCCCCCTGGGGCTAGCGGGGGGACCGGGGAGCTGTTTTTT; CDR3: CASSPPGASGGTGELFF; D: TRBD2; V: TRBV9; J: TRBJ2-2; size: NA
DNA: TGTGCCAGCAGCTTCCCCGGACGGAGCCTCAAACAGGGTGAGCAGTACTTC; CDR3: CASSFPGRSLKQGEQYF; D: NA; V: TRBV5-6; J: TRBJ2-7; size: NA
DNA: TGCGCCAGCAGCCAAGAGGTCGGCTCAAATCAGCCCCAGCATTTT; CDR3: CASSQEVGSNQPQHF; D: NA; V: TRBV4-1; J: TRBJ1-5; size: NA
DNA: TGTGCCAGCAGCTCAGGACAGCCTCACTCTGGAAACACCATATATTTT; CDR3: CASSSGQPHSGNTIYF; D: NA; V: TRBV7-9; J: TRBJ1-3; size: NA
DNA: TGTGCCAGCAGCTTAGGGCCTCAAGGAGGCTACGAGCAGTACTTC; CDR3: CASSLGPQGGYEQYF; D: NA; V: TRBV11-3; J: TRBJ2-7; size: NA
DNA: TGCGCCAGCAGCTCCCAGGGTATTGGCTACACCTTC; CDR3: CASSSQGIGYTF; D: NA; V: TRBV4-3; J: TRBJ1-2; size: NA
DNA: TGTGCCAGCAGCCAAGATCGTCAGCAGAGCGGCAAACTGTTTTTT; CDR3: CASSQDRQQSGKLFF; D: NA; V: TRBV3-1/TRBV3-2; J: TRBJ1-4; size: NA
DNA: TGTGCCAGCAGCTTTTCGCGCGGGGAGCTGTTTTTT; CDR3: CASSFSRGELFF; D: NA; V: TRBV11-2; J: TRBJ2-2; size: NA
DNA: TGTGCCATCAGTGAGTCTTTGTCCAGGGGACCCTACGAGCAGTACTTC; CDR3: CAISESLSRGPYEQYF; D: NA; V: TRBV10-3; J: TRBJ2-7; size: once
DNA: TGTGCCAGTTGCAGGGACATCACAGCCGGAAACACCATATATTTT; CDR3: CASCRDITAGNTIYF; D: NA; V: TRBV19; J: TRBJ1-3; size: NA
DNA: TGTGCCAGCAGCTTAGGGGGCGGACAGACATCGTACGAGCAGTACTTC; CDR3: CASSLGGGQTSYEQYF; D: NA; V: TRBV7-6; J: TRBJ2-7; size: NA
DNA: TGTGCCAGCAGCTCCTACAGTGGCCCCAAGACCCAGTACTTC; CDR3: CASSSYSGPKTQYF; D: NA; V: TRBV11-2; J: TRBJ2-5; size: NA
DNA: TGTGCCAGCAGCTCGACAGAATTTTCCTACGAGCAGTACTTC; CDR3: CASSSTEFSYEQYF; D: NA; V: TRBV7-9; J: TRBJ2-7; size: NA
DNA: TGTGCCAGCTGCCCCCCGGGACGGAACGCAGCAGAGCAGTACTTC; CDR3: CASCPPGRNAAEQYF; D: NA; V: TRBV28; J: TRBJ2-7; size: NA
DNA: TGTGCCAGCAGTGGAGGACAGGCGAACATTCAGTACTTC; CDR3: CASSGGQANIQYF; D: TRBD1; V: TRBV28; J: TRBJ2-4; size: NA
DNA: TGTGCCAGCAGCTTAGACCCCCGGGCTGAAGCTTTCTTT; CDR3: CASSLDPRAEAFF; D: NA; V: TRBV7-2; J: TRBJ1-1; size: NA
DNA: TGTGCCAGCAAACTTGGGGCGGGTAACTATGGCTACACCTTC; CDR3: CASKLGAGNYGYTF; D: NA; V: TRBV28; J: TRBJ1-2; size: NA
DNA: TGTGCCAGCAGCCCCCAAGGGGGAGTGACCTACAATGAGCAGTTCTTC; CDR3: CASSPQGGVTYNEQFF; D: NA; V: TRBV7-3; J: TRBJ2-1; size: few
DNA: TGCGCCAGCAGCTTGCTTGGGGGATCAGTTGAAGCTTTCTTT; CDR3: CASSLLGGSVEAFF; D: NA; V: TRBV5-1; J: TRBJ1-1; size: NA
DNA: TGTGCCACCAGCAGAGATTACTTTGGCAGGGAGGGTAGGAACACTGAAGCTTTCTTT; CDR3: CATSRDYFGREGRNTEAFF; D: NA; V: TRBV15; J: TRBJ1-1; size: NA
DNA: TGTGCCTGGAGTGGTAGCGGGAGGTCCCCCTACAATGAGCAGTTCTTC; CDR3: CAWSGSGRSPYNEQFF; D: TRBD2; V: TRBV30; J: TRBJ2-1; size: NA
DNA: TGTGCCAGCAGTACCTTTGGGGCTACAGGGTTTAGCAATCAGCCCCAGCATTTT; CDR3: CASSTFGATGFSNQPQHF; D: NA; V: TRBV28; J: TRBJ1-5; size: NA
DNA: TGTGCCAGCAGCTTGGGGGGACAGCCCTACGAGCAGTACTTC; CDR3: CASSLGGQPYEQYF; D: TRBD1; V: TRBV5-6; J: TRBJ2-7; size: NA
DNA: TGTGCCAGCAGTGAATGGGATGTAGGTAATTCACCCCTCCACTTT; CDR3: CASSEWDVGNSPLHF; D: NA; V: TRBV2; J: TRBJ1-6; size: NA
DNA: TGTGCCAGCAGCAAGTACAACTATGGCTACACCTTC; CDR3: CASSKYNYGYTF; D: NA; V: TRBV28; J: TRBJ1-2; size: NA
DNA: TGTGCCAGCAGTGAACTAGCGGGGGGACCACAAGAGACCCAGTACTTC; CDR3: CASSELAGGPQETQYF; D: TRBD2; V: TRBV6-1; J: TRBJ2-5; size: medium-sized
DNA: TGTGCCAGCAGTGAAGGACAGGGGCCTGTATATGGCTACACCTTC; CDR3: CASSEGQGPVYGYTF; D: TRBD1; V: TRBV6-4; J: TRBJ1-2; size: once
DNA: TGTGCCAGCAGCCCTCAGGGGTTGATACGGAACACTGAAGCTTTCTTT; CDR3: CASSPQGLIRNTEAFF; D: NA; V: TRBV7-9; J: TRBJ1-1; size: NA
DNA: TGTGCCAGTACCCCGTGGGGGGGATATGGCTACACCTTC; CDR3: CASTPWGGYGYTF; D: NA; V: TRBV19; J: TRBJ1-2; size: NA
DNA: TGTGCCAGCAGACGTGACGGGGGTAACACTGAAGCTTTCTTT; CDR3: CASRRDGGNTEAFF; D: NA; V: TRBV6-5; J: TRBJ1-1; size: NA
DNA: TGTGCCTGGAGTGTGCGACAGGGAGGCGAGCAGTACTTC; CDR3: CAWSVRQGGEQYF; D: NA; V: TRBV30; J: TRBJ2-7; size: NA
DNA: TGTGCCAGCAGCCATTCGGGCGGGAAGGGCCAGCCCCAGCATTTT; CDR3: CASSHSGGKGQPQHF; D: NA; V: TRBV3-1/TRBV3-2; J: TRBJ1-5; size: NA
DNA: TGTGCCAGCAGCCAAGATCGTCTCTATAATTCACCCCTCCACTTT; CDR3: CASSQDRLYNSPLHF; D: NA; V: TRBV14; J: TRBJ1-6; size: NA
DNA: TGTGCCAGCAGCTTAGTCGGGAGTTACGAGCAGTACTTC; CDR3: CASSLVGSYEQYF; D: NA; V: TRBV11-2; J: TRBJ2-7; size: NA
DNA: TGTGCCAGCAGCGATGGACAGGTCGGATCGGCTTTCTTT; CDR3: CASSDGQVGSAFF; D: TRBD1; V: TRBV9; J: TRBJ1-1; size: NA
DNA: TGTGCCAGCAGTTATGAGGGGGAGGCCTCCTACGAGCAGTACTTC; CDR3: CASSYEGEASYEQYF; D: NA; V: TRBV28; J: TRBJ2-7; size: NA
DNA: TGTGCCAGTAGTAGAGCGGGACAGGGGGTATACGAGCAGTACTTC; CDR3: CASSRAGQGVYEQYF; D: TRBD1; V: TRBV19; J: TRBJ2-7; size: NA